A selection of T cell receptor beta chains follows, all from one sample in a study of T cell changes during pregnancy in multiple sclerosis. Sequencing was performed with immunoSEQ multiplex PCR; in TCRdb, only in-frame clones are kept and a portion is missing. The sample gives about 72,000 clones, around 92% of which show up once; roughly 0.7% is in the top ten. This material consisted of peripheral blood, taken in the third trimester of pregnancy. The receptors shown here come from a female donor in good health, enrolled as a control in a pregnancy study. The CDR3 runs from the conserved cysteine through the conserved F or W. The D gene is left open where the match is weak. Size is omitted from some rows. Given values are once, few, many or a class for expanded clones.

D gene	V gene	clone size	J gene	CDR3 protein	CDR3 DNA
NA	TRBV28	NA	TRBJ2-5	CASRRTNQETQYF	TGTGCCAGTAGAAGGACAAACCAAGAGACCCAGTACTTC
NA	TRBV5-1	NA	TRBJ2-7	CASSLASVKYEQYF	TGCGCCAGCAGCTTGGCTAGCGTTAAATACGAGCAGTACTTC
TRBD1	TRBV5-1	NA	TRBJ1-6	CASSYAVGGQGESPLHF	TGCGCCAGCAGCTATGCGGTGGGGGGACAGGGGGAATCACCCCTCCACTTT
NA	TRBV14	NA	TRBJ1-2	CASSRLGPGNYGYTF	TGTGCCAGCAGCCGCCTTGGCCCGGGAAACTATGGCTACACCTTC
NA	TRBV7-2	NA	TRBJ1-1	CASSPREAGFSGFF	TGTGCCAGCAGCCCTAGGGAAGCAGGGTTTTCGGGTTTCTTT
NA	TRBV18	NA	TRBJ2-3	CASSPPGSTDTQYF	TGTGCCAGCTCACCACCGGGCAGCACAGATACGCAGTATTTT
NA	TRBV14	NA	TRBJ1-1	CASSIQGRGTEAFF	TGTGCCAGCAGCATACAGGGAAGAGGCACTGAAGCTTTCTTT
NA	TRBV7-2	NA	TRBJ2-5	CASSSGNRAGGPQETQYF	TGTGCCAGCAGCTCGGGAAACCGCGCAGGGGGGCCACAAGAGACCCAGTACTTC
NA	TRBV9	NA	TRBJ2-5	CASSVGQGQETQYF	TGTGCCAGCAGCGTTGGTCAGGGGCAAGAGACCCAGTACTTC
NA	TRBV4-3	NA	TRBJ2-2	CASRLNRASTGELFF	TGCGCCAGCAGACTCAACAGGGCCAGCACCGGGGAGCTGTTTTTT
NA	TRBV19	NA	TRBJ1-5	CASSPNNQPQHF	TGTGCCAGTAGTCCCAACAATCAGCCCCAGCATTTT
NA	TRBV19	few	TRBJ1-5	CASSPRDGRDQPQHF	TGTGCCAGTAGCCCCCGGGACGGGAGGGATCAGCCCCAGCATTTT
TRBD1	TRBV30	NA	TRBJ2-5	CAWRALRGQPMTQYF	TGTGCCTGGAGGGCCCTAAGGGGACAGCCGATGACCCAGTACTTC
TRBD2	TRBV28	NA	TRBJ2-5	CASTTLRGLAGVGQETQYF	TGTGCCAGCACTACCTTGAGGGGTCTAGCGGGAGTAGGGCAAGAGACCCAGTACTTC
TRBD2	TRBV30	NA	TRBJ2-5	CAWSIPRESLTQYF	TGTGCCTGGAGTATCCCGCGGGAGTCGCTGACCCAGTACTTC
TRBD2	TRBV7-6	NA	TRBJ2-7	CASSPDGGFSYEQYF	TGTGCCAGCAGCCCCGACGGGGGGTTCTCCTACGAGCAGTACTTC
NA	TRBV6-1	NA	TRBJ2-2	CATRVGGNTGELFF	TGTGCCACCCGGGTAGGGGGGAACACCGGGGAGCTGTTTTTT
NA	TRBV28	NA	TRBJ1-6	CASSFSNSPLHF	TGTGCCAGCAGTTTTAGTAATTCACCCCTCCACTTT
TRBD1	TRBV6-1	NA	TRBJ2-1	CASSITGTGSNEQFF	TGTGCCAGCAGTATTACCGGGACAGGGTCCAATGAGCAGTTCTTC
NA	TRBV28	once	TRBJ1-1	CASSVTGTNTEAFF	TGTGCCAGCAGTGTGACAGGAACAAACACTGAAGCTTTCTTT
TRBD1	TRBV28	NA	TRBJ1-5	CASSLITGAIGSQHF	TGTGCCAGCAGTCTAATCACAGGGGCCATAGGGTCCCAGCATTTT
TRBD1	TRBV7-2	NA	TRBJ1-5	CASSLHRGGNQPQHF	TGTGCCAGCAGCTTACACAGGGGGGGCAATCAGCCCCAGCATTTT
TRBD1	TRBV15	NA	TRBJ2-2	CATSRTGEAGELFF	TGTGCCACCAGCAGGACAGGGGAGGCCGGGGAGCTGTTTTTT
TRBD2	TRBV10-2	NA	TRBJ2-6	CASSKLGLAGETGANVLTF	TGCGCCAGCAGCAAACTGGGACTAGCGGGAGAAACTGGGGCCAACGTCCTGACTTTC
TRBD1	TRBV6-1	NA	TRBJ2-7	CASSLFTGTAYEQYF	TGTGCCAGCAGTCTATTTACCGGGACAGCTTACGAGCAGTACTTC
TRBD2	TRBV5-5	once	TRBJ2-7	CASRRAGPSYEQYF	TGTGCCAGCAGACGAGCGGGGCCCTCCTACGAGCAGTACTTC
TRBD1	TRBV27	NA	TRBJ2-5	CASSDRGREQETQYF	TGTGCCAGCTCGGACAGGGGGCGCGAGCAAGAGACCCAGTACTTC
NA	TRBV18	once	TRBJ2-2	CASSLDSLNTGELFF	TGTGCCAGCTCACTGGACTCATTGAACACCGGGGAGCTGTTTTTT
TRBD2	TRBV7-2	NA	TRBJ2-2	CASSLVSGRASGELFF	TGTGCCAGCAGCTTAGTTAGCGGGAGAGCTTCCGGGGAGCTGTTTTTT
TRBD1	TRBV4-3	NA	TRBJ2-6	CASSQEQGTGANVLTF	TGCGCCAGCAGCCAAGAACAGGGGACTGGGGCCAACGTCCTGACTTTC
TRBD1	TRBV7-2	NA	TRBJ2-5	CASSAGQGLEETQYF	TGTGCCAGCAGCGCCGGACAGGGTTTAGAGGAGACCCAGTACTTC
NA	TRBV7-9	NA	TRBJ2-1	CASSSSWADNEQFF	TGTGCCAGCAGCTCCTCGTGGGCAGACAATGAGCAGTTCTTC
NA	TRBV5-5	NA	TRBJ1-1	CASSWIDKNTEAFF	TGTGCCAGCAGCTGGATTGACAAGAACACTGAAGCTTTCTTT
TRBD2	TRBV14	NA	TRBJ2-1	CASSHRLAGALNEQFF	TGTGCCAGCAGCCACCGACTAGCGGGAGCTTTGAATGAGCAGTTCTTC
TRBD2	TRBV9	NA	TRBJ2-2	CASSGLAGEITGELFF	TGTGCCAGCAGCGGGCTAGCGGGAGAAATTACCGGGGAGCTGTTTTTT
NA	TRBV2	few	TRBJ1-6	CASIRQSYNSPLHF	TGTGCCAGCATCCGACAGAGCTATAATTCACCCCTCCACTTT
TRBD1	TRBV6-6	NA	TRBJ2-2	CASSATDRDLAGELFF	TGTGCCAGCAGTGCGACCGACAGGGACCTTGCCGGGGAGCTGTTTTTT
TRBD1	TRBV6-5	NA	TRBJ1-2	CASSPGTGSGYTF	TGTGCCAGCAGTCCCGGGACAGGGTCTGGCTACACCTTC
NA	TRBV5-1	NA	TRBJ1-1	CASSLGQDSEAFF	TGCGCCAGCAGCTTGGGCCAGGATAGTGAAGCTTTCTTT
NA	TRBV11-3	once	TRBJ2-1	CASSLGEVDNEQFF	TGTGCCAGCAGCTTAGGTGAGGTCGACAATGAGCAGTTCTTC
TRBD1	TRBV7-6	NA	TRBJ1-5	CASSLAYSGQGMAQHF	TGTGCCAGCAGCTTAGCCTACTCGGGACAGGGGATGGCCCAGCATTTT
TRBD2	TRBV7-2	NA	TRBJ2-7	CASSLVSSGETYEQYF	TGTGCCAGCAGCTTAGTGTCTAGCGGGGAGACCTACGAGCAGTACTTC
NA	TRBV11-3	few	TRBJ2-2	CASSHGGSNSGELFF	TGTGCCAGCAGCCACGGGGGTTCCAACAGCGGGGAGCTGTTTTTT
NA	TRBV19	NA	TRBJ1-2	CASSTLDSNYGYTF	TGTGCCAGTAGTACACTTGACAGTAACTATGGCTACACCTTC
NA	TRBV27	NA	TRBJ2-7	CASGARNRLSLYEQYF	TGTGCCAGCGGAGCAAGAAACAGGCTATCCCTTTACGAGCAGTACTTC
TRBD1	TRBV7-9	NA	TRBJ1-1	CASSFRTGGEAFF	TGTGCCAGCAGCTTCCGGACAGGGGGCGAAGCTTTCTTT
TRBD2	TRBV30	NA	TRBJ2-5	CAWRLGLAGLETQYF	TGTGCCTGGAGGTTGGGACTAGCGGGCTTGGAGACCCAGTACTTC
TRBD1	TRBV19	once	TRBJ1-2	CASSVTGARPITYGYTF	TGTGCCAGTAGTGTGACAGGGGCCAGGCCCATTACCTATGGCTACACCTTC
TRBD1	TRBV7-8	NA	TRBJ2-7	CASSLIRTGGWDEQYF	TGTGCCAGCAGCTTGATAAGGACAGGGGGTTGGGACGAGCAGTACTTC
NA	TRBV7-8	NA	TRBJ1-2	CASSLVGDPGLYGYTF	TGTGCCAGCAGCTTAGTAGGGGACCCGGGACTCTATGGCTACACCTTC
TRBD2	TRBV7-2	NA	TRBJ2-1	CASSATSGLAGFNEQFF	TGTGCCAGCAGCGCTACCTCGGGGCTAGCGGGATTTAATGAGCAGTTCTTC
NA	TRBV27	NA	TRBJ1-2	CASSLMGAPGGYTF	TGTGCCAGCAGTTTAATGGGGGCGCCGGGAGGCTACACCTTC
NA	TRBV6-6	NA	TRBJ1-3	CASSYSLSGNTIYF	TGTGCCAGCAGTTATTCCCTCTCTGGAAACACCATATATTTT
NA	TRBV5-1	NA	TRBJ2-7	CASSISGGYEQYF	TGCGCCAGCAGCATTAGCGGCGGCTACGAGCAGTACTTC
TRBD1	TRBV4-1	NA	TRBJ1-1	CASSQVDRGVPTEAFF	TGCGCCAGCAGCCAAGTAGACAGGGGCGTTCCCACTGAAGCTTTCTTT
NA	TRBV5-1	NA	TRBJ2-1	CASSSLPGQGNSEQFF	TGCGCCAGCAGCTCCCTTCCGGGACAAGGAAACAGTGAGCAGTTCTTC
TRBD1	TRBV19	NA	TRBJ1-6	CASTLTGDSYNSPLHF	TGTGCCAGTACCCTGACAGGGGATAGCTATAATTCACCCCTCCACTTT